A selection of T cell receptor beta chains follows, all from one sample in a study of shared clonotypes between healthy human individuals. Some clones are missing from TCRdb's copy, which holds only in-frame ones; the method was immunoSEQ multiplex PCR. The sample yields more than 1.2 million clones, about 98.5% seen once. Material for sequencing was naive CD4+ T cells sorted from blood. The receptor source for this set is a man aged 30-40 years in good health. Both conserved end residues are part of each CDR3. D genes are given only for firm matches. A clone size is listed for some rows: how often the clone was seen (once, few, many), or a class if it is expanded.

j_gene,v_gene,d_gene,abundance,CDR3nt,CDR3aa
TRBJ1-1,TRBV6-5,.,.,TGTGCCAGCAGTTACGGGGGTATGAACACTGAAGCTTTCTTT,CASSYGGMNTEAFF
TRBJ2-5,TRBV15,.,.,TGTGCCACCAGCCCCCTACCCCTCGCCGCCGGTCGGGAGACCCAGTACTTC,CATSPLPLAAGRETQYF
TRBJ2-7,TRBV12-5,.,once,TGTGCTAGTGGTTTGGTACTCGGGGCCCAGCAGTACTTC,CASGLVLGAQQYF
TRBJ2-1,TRBV28,TRBD2,.,TGTGCCAGCAACCCTCAAAGGCTAGCGGGACTGAATGAGCAGTTCTTC,CASNPQRLAGLNEQFF
TRBJ2-7,TRBV18,TRBD1,.,TGTGCCAGCTCACCGGGACAGGGGTGGTCCTACGAGCAGTACTTC,CASSPGQGWSYEQYF
TRBJ1-1,TRBV6-1,.,.,TGTGCCAGCAGGGAAAGAGACAGGCGATTTATGAACACTGAAGCTTTCTTT,CASRERDRRFMNTEAFF
TRBJ2-3,TRBV28,TRBD2,.,TGTGCCAGCAGTCCCCGTAGCGGGTTGGGGGATACGCAGTATTTT,CASSPRSGLGDTQYF
TRBJ2-4,TRBV18,.,.,TGTGCCAGCTCACCAGATCCTAGGGGAAAAAACATTCAGTACTTC,CASSPDPRGKNIQYF
TRBJ2-7,TRBV7-9,.,.,TGTGCCAGCAGCCTAGACACAGAGCAGTACTTC,CASSLDTEQYF
TRBJ2-2,TRBV29-1,.,.,TGCAGCGTGGGGCCAGCCCTGAACACCGGGGAGCTGTTTTTT,CSVGPALNTGELFF
TRBJ2-5,TRBV29-1,.,.,TGCAGCGTTGTTACGCGTACTACGGAGACCCAGTACTTC,CSVVTRTTETQYF
TRBJ1-4,TRBV7-9,.,.,TGTGCCAGCAGCCGTCAGGGTGGGGGAGAAAAACTGTTTTTT,CASSRQGGGEKLFF
TRBJ2-1,TRBV5-1,.,.,TGCGCCAGCAGCTTGGGGGGAGTGGTATGGAATGAGCAGTTCTTC,CASSLGGVVWNEQFF
TRBJ1-4,TRBV28,.,.,TGTGCCAGCAGTCAGACAGGTTCGGGTGAAAAACTGTTTTTT,CASSQTGSGEKLFF
TRBJ2-1,TRBV19,.,.,TGTGCCAGTAGTATAGTGGCGAGCTCCTACAATGAGCAGTTCTTC,CASSIVASSYNEQFF
TRBJ2-3,TRBV7-2,.,.,TGTGCCAGCAGCTCCCAGGACGGCCGCACAGATACGCAGTATTTT,CASSSQDGRTDTQYF
TRBJ2-1,TRBV11-3,TRBD2,once,TGTGCCAGCTCCTCGGACAAGGGAAAAATAGCGGGAGTCTCCTACAATGAGCAGTTCTTC,CASSSDKGKIAGVSYNEQFF
TRBJ2-1,TRBV5-5,.,.,TGTGCCAGCAGCTCGATTAGCGCCAGAGTTAACAATGAGCAGTTCTTC,CASSSISARVNNEQFF
TRBJ2-3,TRBV5-1,.,.,TGCGCCAGCAGCTTGGCATTAACACGATTCACAGATACGCAGTATTTT,CASSLALTRFTDTQYF
TRBJ2-3,TRBV5-4,.,once,TGTGCCAGCAGCTTTAGGGCGTTAGATACGCAGTATTTT,CASSFRALDTQYF
TRBJ1-5,TRBV19,.,.,TGTGCCAGTAGTACCACCCGTAGAGGTCGTCAGCCCCAGCATTTT,CASSTTRRGRQPQHF
TRBJ2-1,TRBV6-5,TRBD2,.,TGTGCCAGCAGTTCCCGGCTAGCGGGAGGTTACAATGAGCAGTTCTTC,CASSSRLAGGYNEQFF
TRBJ2-3,TRBV28,.,.,TGTGCCAGCAGCTTTTCAGATACGCAGTATTTT,CASSFSDTQYF
TRBJ2-2,TRBV4-3,.,.,TGCGCCAGCAGCCAGGAGGGTCGAACCGGGGAGCTGTTTTTT,CASSQEGRTGELFF
TRBJ1-3,TRBV7-2,.,.,TGTGCCAGCAGCTACATCCGCCACGGCTCTGGAAACACCATATATTTT,CASSYIRHGSGNTIYF
TRBJ2-1,TRBV10-3,TRBD2,.,TGTGCCATTAGCGGGGGGGTCAATGAGCAGTTCTTC,CAISGGVNEQFF
TRBJ2-2,TRBV12-5,.,.,TGTGCTAGTGGCAAACAGGGAACGGCCGGGGAGCTGTTTTTT,CASGKQGTAGELFF
TRBJ1-4,TRBV4-2,TRBD1,.,TGTGCCAGCAGCTCGCCAGGGACAGGGAGTGAAAAACTGTTTTTT,CASSSPGTGSEKLFF
TRBJ2-7,TRBV5-1,.,.,TGCGCCAGCAGCTTCGTGGAGACTTACGAGCAGTACTTC,CASSFVETYEQYF
TRBJ2-1,TRBV11-2,TRBD2,.,TGTGCCAGCACCACGGTAGGACTAGCGGGATACAATGAGCAGTTCTTC,CASTTVGLAGYNEQFF
TRBJ2-1,TRBV15,TRBD2,.,TGTGCCACCAGCCTCCGACTAGCGAGTAATTCCTACAATGAGCAGTTCTTC,CATSLRLASNSYNEQFF
TRBJ2-1,TRBV13,TRBD2,.,TGTGCCAGCAGCTTCAGGACTAGCGGGAGCTCCTACAATGAGCAGTTCTTC,CASSFRTSGSSYNEQFF
TRBJ2-7,TRBV27,TRBD2,.,TGTGCCAGCGGAATCACTAGCGACCCCTACGAGCAGTACTTC,CASGITSDPYEQYF
TRBJ1-2,TRBV5-6,.,once,TGTGCCAGCAGCTTGGTACAGGGCCCCTATGGCTACACCTTC,CASSLVQGPYGYTF
TRBJ2-1,TRBV5-1,.,once,TGCGCCAGCAGCTCAACGACAGGTTCTTACAATGAGCAGTTCTTC,CASSSTTGSYNEQFF
TRBJ2-7,TRBV7-2,.,.,TGTGCCAGCAGCCCCCAGGTCACACTGGGGGAGCAGTACTTC,CASSPQVTLGEQYF
TRBJ2-2,TRBV27,.,.,TGTGCCAGCAGTTTGAGGGGAGGAGGAACCGGGGAGCTGTTTTTT,CASSLRGGGTGELFF
TRBJ2-5,TRBV21-1,.,.,TGTGCCAGCAGCCGCCTCAGCCCCCGGGACTTACAAGAGACCCAGTACTTC,CASSRLSPRDLQETQYF
TRBJ2-3,TRBV5-1,TRBD2,.,TGCGCCAGCAGCGGTGTTAGCGGGGATACGCAGTATTTT,CASSGVSGDTQYF
TRBJ2-3,TRBV5-1,.,.,TGCGCCAGCAGCTTGGCCATCTTCCCAGGGGACACAGATACGCAGTATTTT,CASSLAIFPGDTDTQYF
TRBJ2-2,TRBV27,.,.,TGTGCCAGCAGTTTACTAGCCGTCGGGGAGCTGTTTTTT,CASSLLAVGELFF
TRBJ2-1,TRBV11-2,TRBD2,.,TGTGCCAGCAGCTTAGAAGGGACTAGCGGGGCCTCCTACAATGAGCAGTTCTTC,CASSLEGTSGASYNEQFF
TRBJ1-2,TRBV5-4,.,.,TGTGCCAGCGGGTTGACGGGTAACTATGGCTACACCTTC,CASGLTGNYGYTF
TRBJ2-3,TRBV5-1,.,.,TGCGCCAGCAGCTACGACAGGCCCTACACAGATACGCAGTATTTT,CASSYDRPYTDTQYF
TRBJ2-7,TRBV7-2,TRBD2,once,TGTGCCAGCAGCTGGGGGACTAGCGGGGGTTACGAGCAGTACTTC,CASSWGTSGGYEQYF
TRBJ2-3,TRBV25-1,TRBD2,.,TGTGCCAGCAGTGACTTCGGAGGGCTAGCGGGAGGCACAGATACGCAGTATTTT,CASSDFGGLAGGTDTQYF
TRBJ1-2,TRBV18,.,.,TGTGCCAGCTCACCTGACAGGACTTATGGCTACACCTTC,CASSPDRTYGYTF
TRBJ2-7,TRBV5-4,TRBD2,.,TGTGCCAGCACCTCACCGGGGGGGCTCGAGCAGTACTTC,CASTSPGGLEQYF
TRBJ2-7,TRBV7-8,.,.,TGTGCCAGCAGTCTTAAATGGTGGAGGGGGGACGGTTCCTACGAGCAGTACTTC,CASSLKWWRGDGSYEQYF
TRBJ1-4,TRBV9,.,.,TGTGCCAGCAGCGTAGGGGACGTAGGAAATGAAAAACTGTTTTTT,CASSVGDVGNEKLFF
TRBJ2-1,TRBV6-5,TRBD2,.,TGTGCCAGCAGTTATGGGACTAGGGGTATAGATGAGCAGTTCTTC,CASSYGTRGIDEQFF
TRBJ1-2,TRBV18,.,.,TGTGCCAGCTCACCACAGGCTGTTTCCTATGGCTACACCTTC,CASSPQAVSYGYTF
TRBJ1-1,TRBV5-1,TRBD1,.,TGCGCCAGCAGCTTCGGGACAGGGGTGAACACTGAAGCTTTCTTT,CASSFGTGVNTEAFF
TRBJ2-7,TRBV5-4,.,.,TGTGCCAGCAGCAGCCGGGACGACGAGCAGTACTTC,CASSSRDDEQYF
TRBJ2-7,TRBV9,TRBD1,.,TGTGCCAGCAGCGTAGCCGACAGGGGATACGAGCAGTACTTC,CASSVADRGYEQYF
TRBJ2-3,TRBV9,.,.,TGTGCCAGCAGCCCCCATGGGCTCCCAGATACGCAGTATTTT,CASSPHGLPDTQYF
TRBJ2-3,TRBV20-1,.,.,TGCAGTGCTCGCACAGATACGCAGTATTTT,CSARTDTQYF